The TCR beta chain under discussion was sequenced for a study of identical twins. The CDR3 sequence is 15 residues long. Germline V gene data show CDR1 as SQVTM and CDR2 as ANQGSEA. Trimming took 7 bases from V and 0 from J; bases not matched to a gene: 12. Template switching added a universal primer site, and cDNA bore unique molecular identifiers. TCRdb used MiXCR to reprocess the 5' RACE reads, holding one entry per CDR3 protein. This sample carries 200,000 or so distinct CDR3 sequences, around 8% of them seen once, and the ten largest clones take less than 2%. Study-wide results and caveats: The models gave estimates that fell short of the out-of-frame TCR alpha sharing seen in monozygotic twins. Its conclusions, products of cross-sectional statistical analysis, did not come from following the same donors.

The sample holds many counts of this clonotype. Its antigen is unidentified. The sample also formed part of further work on yellow fever vaccine responses in identical twins. Per that paper: Twins' T cell vaccine responses reportedly looked partly convergent, partly personalized.

Sequencing was done on a sample of memory (CD45RO+) T cells sorted from blood. The rearrangement joins TRBV29-1 to TRBJ2-7; 7 bases agree with TRBD1. The TCR originated in a woman aged 18-30 years in good health. The CDR3 sequence is CSAGSTGVFSYEQYF. CDR3 nucleotides: TGCAGCGCCGGAAGCACAGGGGTATTCTCCTACGAGCAGTACTTC.